Listed here are 16 T cell receptor beta chains from one sample, sequenced in a study of regulatory T cells in long-lasting Graves disease. Combining iRepertoire HTBI primers with Arm-PCR of CDR3 regions, the authors built TCR beta libraries. A single record per CDR3 protein comes from TCRdb applying MiXCR to the multiplex PCR reads. The sample lists 450,000 to 600,000 distinct CDR3 sequences; approximately 13% were seen once. The sample's time point: newly diagnosed GD, antithyroid drugs for less than 3 months. PBMC RNA served as the TCR library source. This same sample was also part of a study on T cells in Graves' hyperthyroidism and ophthalmopathy.

The specimen comprised peripheral blood mononuclear cells (PBMCs), sampled at new diagnosis, from a patient treated with antithyroid drugs. These receptors came from a man aged 30 to 39 with Graves disease.

This clonotype was observed at least ten times. The rearrangement uses TRBV12-3 or TRBV12-4 and TRBJ2-7, with D maybe TRBD1 (6 bases). Trimming took off 9 bases at V and 6 bases at J, with 21 bases between the two ends. The CDR3 extends over 14 amino acids. In nucleotides, the CDR3 is TGTGCCAGTAAGGGACCCTGGGGGCGGGTCGAGCAGTACTTC. As protein: CASKGPWGRVEQYF.

This sequence joins TRBV27 and TRBJ2-1; D tentatively reads TRBD1 or TRBD2 (6 bases each). The CDR3 runs 16 residues. Trimming removed 10 bases at V and 7 bases at J, with 26 bases between. From germline, CDR1 is MNHEY and CDR2 SMNVEV (reference sequence). The DNA for the CDR3 is TGTGCCAACCAAACAATCCGGGACTGGAGGGGGAATGAGCAGTTCTTC. Translation gives CANQTIRDWRGNEQFF.

V and J are TRBV24-1 and TRBJ2-1; 12 positions agree with TRBD2. Germline V CDR1 and CDR2: KGHDR, SFDVKD. J gave up 9 bases and V 1 base, and 9 bases lay outside the gene matches. The CDR3 spans 17 residues. The CDR3: CATSDFGLAGRSFEQFF. The CDR3, as DNA: TGTGCCACCAGTGATTTCGGACTAGCGGGACGATCATTTGAGCAGTTCTTC.

About this clonotype: A read error may explain this, as a much larger clone is one base away. The chain is built from TRBV5-1 and TRBJ2-2, with a weak D call TRBD2 (6 bases). The germline V and J ends were trimmed by 4 bases and 1 base, with 14 bases remaining between them. CDR1 is SGHRS and CDR2 is YFSETQ in the germline V gene. CDR3 length: 16 amino acids. CDR3 in amino acids: CASSPKEGENTGELFF. Written as DNA, the CDR3 is TGCGCCAGCAGCCCGAAGGAGGGCGAGAACACCGGGGAGCTGTTTTTT.

This clonotype was counted at least ten times. The CDR3 nucleotides are TGTGCCAGCAGCCACAAACGGACAGGGGAAGCTTTCTTT. This codes for CASSHKRTGEAFF. The chain links TRBV12-3 or TRBV12-4 to TRBJ1-1, with 8 bases that match TRBD1. J was trimmed by 8 bases and V by 6 bases; bases with no gene match: 8. CDR3 length: 13 amino acids.

This clonotype has a count of ten or more. V and J are TRBV7-9 and TRBJ1-6; no firm D call. The CDR3 has 14 residues. Germline V gives CDR1 SEHNR, CDR2 FQNEAQ (reference sequence). V lost 5 bases and J lost 8, with 13 bases in between. CDR3 nucleotide sequence: TGTGCCAGCAGCGACGAGCCAGTTCATTCACCCCTCCACTTT. This translates into CASSDEPVHSPLHF.

In its sample, this clonotype was seen a few times. A far larger clone is just one base off, so this is likely a read error. The chain joins TRBV2 to TRBJ2-7; D is perhaps TRBD1 or TRBD2 (5 bases each). Germline V gene lookup returns CDR1 SNHLY and CDR2 FYNNEI. The CDR3 is 12 residues long. V shed 11 bases and J shed 7 bases, with 18 bases lying between them. The CDR3 DNA is TGTGCCGCCTCGCAGGGACGGGATGAGCAGTACTTC. Translation: CAASQGRDEQYF.

This clonotype was observed at least ten times. This chain joins TRBV15 and TRBJ2-7; 13 bases map to TRBD2. Germline-derived CDR1 and CDR2 are LNHNV and YYDKDF (reference sequence). V lost 1 base and J lost 2; bases outside the gene matches: 11. The CDR3 length is 19 residues. CDR3 coding DNA: TGTGCCACCAGCAGAGGCCAACAGGGACTAGCGGGGCTACCCTACGAGCAGTACTTC. Translating gives CATSRGQQGLAGLPYEQYF.

This clonotype was seen a few times. This sequence joins TRBV5-1 and TRBJ1-1; tentatively, D is TRBD1 (5 bases). CDR1 is SGHRS and CDR2 is YFSETQ in the germline V gene. V lost 4 bases and J lost 10, with 14 bases in between. The CDR3 extends over 12 amino acids. The CDR3 DNA reads TGCGCCAGCAGCCGGGAGGGCGGGGCAGCTTTCTTT. Amino acid sequence: CASSREGGAAFF.

The chain joins TRBV19 to TRBJ1-1; D is ambiguous. The CDR3 is 13 amino acids. The V gene's germline CDR1 is LNHDA and CDR2 SQIVND (reference sequence). V lost 3 bases, J lost 5 bases, and 10 bases lay in between. The CDR3 nucleotides are TGTGCCAGTAGTATCCGGCAGCCAACTGAAGCTTTCTTT. Protein sequence: CASSIRQPTEAFF.

This clonotype was detected ten times or more. The chain couples TRBV7-2 to TRBJ2-7; the D call may be TRBD1 or TRBD2 (6 bases each). This CDR3 region has 13 residues. Looked up from germline, CDR1 is SGHTA and CDR2 is FQGNSA. V dropped 5 bases and J dropped 3 bases, with 11 bases sitting between them. The CDR3 nucleotides read TGTGCCAGCAGCGCACAGGGACTCTACGAGCAGTACTTC. Translation: CASSAQGLYEQYF.

Details on this clonotype: Given a much more abundant clone one base away, this may be a read error. The V and J genes are TRBV6-2 or TRBV6-3 and TRBJ2-7, with 15 nucleotides matching TRBD2. The CDR3 is 18 amino acids. Germline assignment: CDR1 MNHEY and CDR2 SVGEGT. CDR3 residues: CASSTGTSGRKISYGQYF. As DNA, the CDR3 is TGTGCCAGCAGTACGGGGACTAGCGGGAGGAAAATCTCCTACGGGCAGTACTTC.

This clonotype has at least ten counts. The junction departs from the called germline gene at one end, perhaps through a read error. V gene TRBV10-3 combines with J gene TRBJ2-7, with D maybe TRBD2 (6 bases). The CDR3 runs to 11 residues. Germline V gives CDR1 ENHRY, CDR2 SYGVKD. The CDR3 loop reads CAIKGGGEVSF. The CDR3 bases are TGTGCCATCAAGGGCGGCGGGGAAGTCTCCTTC.

Ten or more counts support this clonotype. The V and J genes are TRBV13 and TRBJ2-7; 9 positions match TRBD2. The CDR3 runs 14 residues. Trimming removed 1 base from V and 2 bases from J; junction bases left unmatched: 0. Germline V gene lookup returns CDR1 PRHDT and CDR2 FYEKMQ (reference sequence). This chain's CDR3 is CASSLASGTYEQYF. CDR3 nucleotides: TGTGCCAGCAGCTTAGCTAGCGGGACCTACGAGCAGTACTTC.

This clonotype was observed at least ten times. The chain employs TRBV6-1 and TRBJ2-1; D is possibly TRBD2 (5 bases). The germline V gene encodes CDR1 MNHNS and CDR2 SASEGT. The CDR3 length is 13 residues. V was trimmed by 2 bases and J by 15 bases, leaving 17 bases between them. The CDR3, as DNA: TGTGCCAGCAGTGAACAGCGGAGACCTGATATGTTCTTC. This codes for CASSEQRRPDMFF.

In its sample, this clonotype was seen a few times. The gene calls are TRBV27 and TRBJ2-7; 7 bases line up with TRBD1. Germline V gene data show CDR1 as MNHEY and CDR2 as SMNVEV (reference sequence). This CDR3 is built from 14 residues. V shed 6 bases, J shed 4 bases, and the junction held 9 bases outside the gene matches. The CDR3 spells CASRDRVGLYEQYF. The CDR3 DNA follows: TGTGCCAGCAGAGACAGGGTGGGTTTATACGAGCAGTACTTC.